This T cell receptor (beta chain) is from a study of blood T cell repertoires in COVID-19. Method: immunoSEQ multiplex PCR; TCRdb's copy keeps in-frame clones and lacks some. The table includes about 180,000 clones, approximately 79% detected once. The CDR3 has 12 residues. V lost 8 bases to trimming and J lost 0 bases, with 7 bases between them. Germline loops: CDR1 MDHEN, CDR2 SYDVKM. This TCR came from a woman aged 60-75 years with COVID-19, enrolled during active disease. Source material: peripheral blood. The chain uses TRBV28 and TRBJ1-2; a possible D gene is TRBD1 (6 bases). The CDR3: CASAGANYGYTF. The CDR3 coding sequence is TGTGCCAGCGCAGGGGCTAACTATGGCTACACCTTC.